The rows below give T cell receptor beta chains drawn from one sample of a study of shared clonotypes between healthy human individuals. Only in-frame clones appear in the TCRdb table, and some are missing; sequencing was by immunoSEQ multiplex PCR. The repertoire holds about 730,000 clones, with 72% as singletons. The material sequenced was memory CD4+ T cells sorted from blood. The source is a woman aged 30 to 39 in good health. The CDR3 runs from the conserved cysteine through the conserved F or W. Fields, in order: V gene, D gene, clone size, J gene, CDR3 DNA, CDR3 protein. The D gene is left open where the match is weak. Clone size, where shown, is once, few, many, or a class for clones that have expanded.

V: TRBV15; D: .; size: .; J: TRBJ1-5; DNA: TGTGCCACCAGCAGAGATCTTGCAGGGAGAGGCAATCAGCCCCAGCATTTT; CDR3: CATSRDLAGRGNQPQHF
V: TRBV15; D: TRBD2; size: .; J: TRBJ2-5; DNA: TGTGCCACCAGCAGAGGCGATCTAGCGGGGACAATCCAAGAGACCCAGTACTTC; CDR3: CATSRGDLAGTIQETQYF
V: TRBV5-1; D: TRBD1; size: once; J: TRBJ1-1; DNA: TGCGCCAGCAGCGGGGGACAGGGGGCCGTCACCACTGAAGCTTTCTTT; CDR3: CASSGGQGAVTTEAFF
V: TRBV5-1; D: .; size: .; J: TRBJ1-2; DNA: TGCGCCAGCAGCTTGGGCATATTGGCAGGAACCGCATCTAACTATGGCTACACCTTC; CDR3: CASSLGILAGTASNYGYTF
V: TRBV6-1; D: .; size: .; J: TRBJ2-7; DNA: TGTGCCAGCAGTGAAGGGGGGACACCGACTTCCGAGCAGTACTTC; CDR3: CASSEGGTPTSEQYF
V: TRBV19; D: .; size: once; J: TRBJ1-1; DNA: TGTGCCAGTAGGGACAGGAACACTGAAGCTTTCTTT; CDR3: CASRDRNTEAFF
V: TRBV6-5; D: TRBD1; size: .; J: TRBJ1-3; DNA: TGTGCCAGCAGGTGGGACAGGGCTGGAAACACCATATATTTT; CDR3: CASRWDRAGNTIYF
V: TRBV6-5; D: TRBD1; size: few; J: TRBJ1-1; DNA: TGTGCCAGCAGTTACGGACAGGGGGCAGCTTTCTTT; CDR3: CASSYGQGAAFF
V: TRBV6-6; D: .; size: .; J: TRBJ2-1; DNA: TGTGCCAGCAGTTTCGAGGGCTCCTACAATGAGCAGTTCTTC; CDR3: CASSFEGSYNEQFF
V: TRBV7-8; D: TRBD1; size: .; J: TRBJ2-7; DNA: TGTGCCAGCGGCCGGGACAGGGAATACGAGCAGTACTTC; CDR3: CASGRDREYEQYF
V: TRBV7-1; D: TRBD2; size: .; J: TRBJ2-7; DNA: TGTGCCAGCAGCTTAAATGCGGGAGGGGCCTACGAGCAGTACTTC; CDR3: CASSLNAGGAYEQYF
V: TRBV18; D: TRBD1; size: once; J: TRBJ2-1; DNA: TGTGCCAGCTCACCACCCCCGGGACAGGGTATTGAGCAGTTCTTC; CDR3: CASSPPPGQGIEQFF
V: TRBV28; D: .; size: .; J: TRBJ1-1; DNA: TGTGCCAGCAGTGAGTGGAAGGGAACCAAACCCCAAGCTTTCTTT; CDR3: CASSEWKGTKPQAFF
V: TRBV29-1; D: .; size: .; J: TRBJ2-7; DNA: TGCAGCGTTGAAGTAAACGAGGGTTACGAGCAGTACTTC; CDR3: CSVEVNEGYEQYF
V: TRBV5-5; D: .; size: many; J: TRBJ2-7; DNA: TGTGCCAGCAGCTTGGAATATATGGGCCGCGAGCAGTACTTC; CDR3: CASSLEYMGREQYF
V: TRBV10-2; D: TRBD2; size: .; J: TRBJ2-3; DNA: TGCGCCAGCAGTGAGTCAGCTAGCGGTGACACAGATACGCAGTATTTT; CDR3: CASSESASGDTDTQYF
V: TRBV6-1; D: .; size: few; J: TRBJ1-1; DNA: TGTGCCAGCAGTGAACACGGCACTGAAGCTTTCTTT; CDR3: CASSEHGTEAFF
V: TRBV18; D: .; size: .; J: TRBJ2-2; DNA: TGTGCCAGCTCACAGCGGGACAAAGTCTCTACCGGGGAGCTGTTTTTT; CDR3: CASSQRDKVSTGELFF
V: TRBV6-7; D: .; size: once; J: TRBJ1-1; DNA: TGTGCCAGCAGTGAACAGGTACCTCAAGCTTTCTTT; CDR3: CASSEQVPQAFF
V: TRBV6-1; D: .; size: once; J: TRBJ2-7; DNA: TGTGCCAGCAGACGAGTGAGTGGCGAGCAGTACTTC; CDR3: CASRRVSGEQYF
V: TRBV27; D: TRBD1; size: .; J: TRBJ2-1; DNA: TGTGCCAGCAGGGACAGGGGTTTCGCAGAGCAGTTCTTC; CDR3: CASRDRGFAEQFF
V: TRBV5-1; D: .; size: .; J: TRBJ1-1; DNA: TGCGCCAGCAGCGCCAGTATGCAGAACACTGAAGCTTTCTTT; CDR3: CASSASMQNTEAFF
V: TRBV28; D: .; size: .; J: TRBJ2-3; DNA: TGTGCCAGCAGCCGAAGACGGTCACCTAGCACAGATACGCAGTATTTT; CDR3: CASSRRRSPSTDTQYF
V: TRBV10-1; D: .; size: few; J: TRBJ2-1; DNA: TGCGCCAGCAGTGGGCACTTGGGCTCCTACAATGAGCAGTTCTTC; CDR3: CASSGHLGSYNEQFF
V: TRBV7-6; D: TRBD2; size: many; J: TRBJ2-3; DNA: TGTGCCAGCAGCTTAGCCGGGACTAGCGGTTTAGATACGCAGTATTTT; CDR3: CASSLAGTSGLDTQYF
V: TRBV10-3; D: .; size: few; J: TRBJ2-5; DNA: TGTGCCATCGGAAGTCAGAGATACCAAGAGACCCAGTACTTC; CDR3: CAIGSQRYQETQYF
V: TRBV6-5; D: .; size: .; J: TRBJ1-5; DNA: TGTGCCAGCAGCCGTGAACATAGCAATCAGCCCCAGCATTTT; CDR3: CASSREHSNQPQHF
V: TRBV2; D: .; size: .; J: TRBJ1-5; DNA: TGTGCCAGCCGGACAGATAGCAATCAGCCCCAGCATTTT; CDR3: CASRTDSNQPQHF
V: TRBV5-1; D: TRBD1; size: .; J: TRBJ1-1; DNA: TGCGCCAGCAGCTCGGAACTTCCCGGGACAGGGAACACTGAAGCTTTCTTT; CDR3: CASSSELPGTGNTEAFF
V: TRBV27; D: .; size: .; J: TRBJ1-4; DNA: TGTGCCAGCAGGCCACAGGGAGGGGGGGAAAAACTGTTTTTT; CDR3: CASRPQGGGEKLFF
V: TRBV5-1; D: TRBD2; size: .; J: TRBJ2-2; DNA: TGCGCCAGCAGCTTGGGACTAGCGACCGGGGAGCTGTTTTTT; CDR3: CASSLGLATGELFF
V: TRBV5-1; D: TRBD2; size: few; J: TRBJ2-7; DNA: TGCGCCAGCAGCTTGCTAGCGGGAGGGGGCGAGCAGTACTTC; CDR3: CASSLLAGGGEQYF
V: TRBV28; D: .; size: .; J: TRBJ1-1; DNA: TGTGCCAGCATTCTGGGGGAATCCACTGAAGCTTTCTTT; CDR3: CASILGESTEAFF
V: TRBV7-7; D: .; size: few; J: TRBJ2-3; DNA: TGTGCCAGCAGCTTAGGGGGTTCAGATACGCAGTATTTT; CDR3: CASSLGGSDTQYF
V: TRBV27; D: .; size: .; J: TRBJ2-3; DNA: TGTGCCAGCAGTTCTCCTAGCAGACTATCGGATACGCAGTATTTT; CDR3: CASSSPSRLSDTQYF
V: TRBV11-3; D: .; size: .; J: TRBJ1-5; DNA: TGTGCCAGCAGCTTATTTTCGGAGAAGCCCCAGCATTTT; CDR3: CASSLFSEKPQHF
V: TRBV7-9; D: .; size: once; J: TRBJ2-7; DNA: TGTGCCAGCAGCTTAGGGGCAGGGGCATCGCGAGAGCAGTACTTC; CDR3: CASSLGAGASREQYF
V: TRBV28; D: .; size: .; J: TRBJ1-3; DNA: TGTGCCAGCAGTGAGCAACAGGGAAACACCATATATTTT; CDR3: CASSEQQGNTIYF
V: TRBV27; D: .; size: .; J: TRBJ2-1; DNA: TGTGCCAGCAGCTCTAGCTCACGGGTTTCCTACAATGAGCAGTTCTTC; CDR3: CASSSSSRVSYNEQFF
V: TRBV7-3; D: .; size: .; J: TRBJ2-3; DNA: TGTGCCAGCAGCTTAACGGCAATCGGGGGAAATTGGGATACGCAGTATTTT; CDR3: CASSLTAIGGNWDTQYF
V: TRBV28; D: .; size: few; J: TRBJ1-1; DNA: TGTGCCAGCAGTCCCTTGAGGACGAACACTGAAGCTTTCTTT; CDR3: CASSPLRTNTEAFF
V: TRBV19; D: TRBD2; size: few; J: TRBJ2-1; DNA: TGTGCCAGTATGGGCGGGAGGGCCCGTAATGAGCAGTTCTTC; CDR3: CASMGGRARNEQFF
V: TRBV2; D: .; size: .; J: TRBJ1-5; DNA: TGTGCCAGCGGGGGGGCAAGTGGCAATCAGCCCCAGCATTTT; CDR3: CASGGASGNQPQHF
V: TRBV6-5; D: .; size: .; J: TRBJ1-2; DNA: TGTGCCAGCACCCCGGGACCCAACTATGGCTACACCTTC; CDR3: CASTPGPNYGYTF
V: TRBV28; D: TRBD2; size: .; J: TRBJ2-7; DNA: TGTGCCAGCCTCCCAGGGACTAGCGGAAGATACGAGCAGTACTTC; CDR3: CASLPGTSGRYEQYF
V: TRBV29-1; D: .; size: .; J: TRBJ2-7; DNA: TGCAGCGCAGGAGACAGCTACGAGCAGTACTTC; CDR3: CSAGDSYEQYF
V: TRBV5-1; D: .; size: .; J: TRBJ1-1; DNA: TGCGCCAGCAGCTTGGTGGGCAGGGAGAACACTGAAGCTTTCTTT; CDR3: CASSLVGRENTEAFF
V: TRBV27; D: .; size: .; J: TRBJ2-7; DNA: TGTGCCAGCAGTAACCGGGACGTCTCCTACGAGCAGTACTTC; CDR3: CASSNRDVSYEQYF
V: TRBV28; D: .; size: many; J: TRBJ1-1; DNA: TGTGCCAGCGGCGGGGGGCCCGGCACTGAAGCTTTCTTT; CDR3: CASGGGPGTEAFF
V: TRBV10-3; D: TRBD1; size: .; J: TRBJ2-1; DNA: TGTGCCATCAGTGATCAGGGGGCGGCGGAGTTCTTC; CDR3: CAISDQGAAEFF
V: TRBV19; D: .; size: .; J: TRBJ1-5; DNA: TGTGCCAGTAGTATTCTGACAGGCTATCAGCCCCAGCATTTT; CDR3: CASSILTGYQPQHF
V: TRBV27; D: TRBD2; size: .; J: TRBJ2-1; DNA: TGTGCCAGCAGTCAACTTAGCGGGTGGGGTTCCTACAATGAGCAGTTCTTC; CDR3: CASSQLSGWGSYNEQFF
V: TRBV7-8; D: TRBD2; size: once; J: TRBJ2-7; DNA: TGTGCCAGCAGCTCCCCGGGCGGGGGATTTTACGAGCAGTACTTC; CDR3: CASSSPGGGFYEQYF
V: TRBV4-2; D: TRBD2; size: few; J: TRBJ2-2; DNA: TGTGCCAGCGAGAGCGGGGGGCTAGAGGGTATCACCGGGGAGCTGTTTTTT; CDR3: CASESGGLEGITGELFF
V: TRBV4-1; D: .; size: .; J: TRBJ2-7; DNA: TGCGCCAGCAGCCAGGTTCAGGACGGAGAAATTTACGAGCAGTACTTC; CDR3: CASSQVQDGEIYEQYF
V: TRBV11-2; D: TRBD1; size: once; J: TRBJ2-1; DNA: TGTGCCAGCAGCCAGGGGGTGGGCGGGGAGCAGTTCTTC; CDR3: CASSQGVGGEQFF
V: TRBV11-3; D: .; size: .; J: TRBJ2-1; DNA: TGTGCCAGCAGCTCCCCCAACGTGGGTGAGCAGTTCTTC; CDR3: CASSSPNVGEQFF
V: TRBV9; D: .; size: .; J: TRBJ2-7; DNA: TGTGCCAGCAGCGTTACGTCGGAGGGCGGTTACGAGCAGTACTTC; CDR3: CASSVTSEGGYEQYF
V: TRBV2; D: TRBD1; size: .; J: TRBJ1-2; DNA: TGTGCCAGCAGTTGGCAGGGGGCAAGGCGGGTAGTTGGCTACACCTTC; CDR3: CASSWQGARRVVGYTF
V: TRBV4-2; D: .; size: few; J: TRBJ1-1; DNA: TGTGCCAGCAGCCAAGGTCCAGACCCGAACACTGAAGCTTTCTTT; CDR3: CASSQGPDPNTEAFF